This entry lists 21 T cell receptor beta chains sequenced from one sample in a study of PD-L1 blockade in urothelial cancer. The time point is: pretreatment peripheral blood. Profiled with immunoSEQ multiplex PCR; TCRdb holds only in-frame clones, not every one. This sample has 49,000 or so clones, with 79% found just once. The sample was PBMCs, taken around atezolizumab (anti-PD-L1) treatment. Every receptor here comes from a man in his sixties or seventies with urothelial cancer.

V usage is TRBV19 and J usage is TRBJ1-2; the match to TRBD1 covers 7 bases. The CDR3 is 14 residues long. Germline assignment: CDR1 LNHDA and CDR2 SQIVND (reference sequence). The V and J ends lost 3 bases and 9 bases, in that order; junction bases with no gene match: 10. In DNA form, the CDR3 reads TGTGCCAGTAGTATGGGACAGACGAAGTGGCGCTACACCTTC. Its protein is CASSMGQTKWRYTF.

J is TRBJ2-2 and V is TRBV7-3; the D gene is possibly TRBD2 (5 bases). V shed 4 bases and J shed 5 bases, with 11 bases lying between them. This CDR3 is built from 14 residues. Germline V gene sequence: CDR1 SGHTA, CDR2 FQGTGA. The CDR3 here is CASSSEGFTGELFF. The CDR3, as DNA: TGTGCCAGCAGCTCCGAGGGTTTTACCGGGGAGCTGTTTTTT.

This chain links TRBV20-1 with TRBJ2-7, with TRBD1 identical over 7 bases. Germline V gives CDR1 DFQATT, CDR2 SNEGSKA (reference sequence). Germline trimming cut 8 bases from V and 5 bases from J; bases unmatched to any gene: 6. The CDR3 sequence is 11 residues long. The CDR3 is CSPEQGNEQYF. The CDR3 nucleotides read TGCAGTCCAGAACAGGGGAACGAGCAGTACTTC.

The rearrangement joins TRBV29-1 to TRBJ2-4; 9 nucleotides align to TRBD2. The CDR3 sequence is 14 residues long. CDR1 SQVTM and CDR2 ANQGSEA come from the germline V gene. Unmatched junction bases numbered 10, after V lost 6 bases and J lost 7 bases. This CDR3 reads CSVSSGSLMNIQYF. The DNA for the CDR3 is TGCAGCGTCAGTAGCGGGAGTCTGATGAACATTCAGTACTTC.

This chain joins TRBV28 and TRBJ1-1; 9 bases agree with TRBD1. With V trimmed by 6 bases and J by 4 bases, 9 bases remained unmatched. Germline values: CDR1 MDHEN, CDR2 SYDVKM. CDR3 length equals 15 residues. The CDR3: CASSYRDRVVTEAFF. The CDR3 region has the DNA TGTGCCAGCAGCTACAGGGACAGGGTCGTCACTGAAGCTTTCTTT.

The chain combines TRBV6-5 with TRBJ2-5; possible D gene TRBD1, 5 bases. CDR3 length equals 14 residues. Looked up from germline, CDR1 is MNHEY and CDR2 is SVGAGI. V was trimmed by 7 bases and J by 5 bases, leaving 17 bases between them. Here the CDR3 reads CASTKNQGGETQYF. The DNA for the CDR3 is TGTGCCAGCACCAAAAATCAGGGTGGTGAGACCCAGTACTTC.

The chain is built from TRBV4-1 and TRBJ2-3; 7 bases are a match to TRBD2. The CDR3 totals 15 residues. V lost 3 bases and J lost 0; bases outside the gene matches: 3. Looked up from germline, CDR1 is MGHRA and CDR2 is YSYEKL. CDR3 loop: CASSQGTISTDTQYF. CDR3 bases: TGCGCCAGCAGCCAGGGGACTATTAGCACAGATACGCAGTATTTT.

The chain recombines TRBV19 with TRBJ1-1; 10 positions match TRBD1. The V gene end was trimmed by 7 bases and the J gene end by 0 bases; junction bases not matched to a gene: 5. The germline V gene has CDR1 LNHDA and CDR2 SQIVND (reference sequence). This CDR3 contains 15 residues. The CDR3 region has the DNA TGTGCCAGTAAAGGACAGGGGGATATGAACACTGAAGCTTTCTTT. Its protein product is CASKGQGDMNTEAFF.

V usage is TRBV7-9 and J usage is TRBJ1-2, with unresolved D. Germline-derived CDR1 and CDR2 are SEHNR and FQNEAQ (reference sequence). V shed 1 base and J shed 7 bases, with 10 bases lying between them. This CDR3 contains 13 residues. The CDR3 spells CASSLGENRGYTF. The CDR3, as DNA: TGTGCCAGCAGCTTAGGAGAGAACCGTGGCTACACCTTC.

V gene TRBV23-1 combines with J gene TRBJ2-4; D is unclear. TRBV23-1 belongs to the ORF category, with a function that is uncertain. This CDR3 comprises 13 residues. Between the trimmed V and J ends, which lost 11 bases and 6 bases, there was a span of 17 bases. The CDR3 sequence is CAPDFDILNIQYF. CDR3 in DNA: TGCGCCCCGGATTTCGACATATTAAACATTCAGTACTTC.

V is TRBV28 and J is TRBJ2-5, with a tentative D call TRBD1 (5 bases). V gave up 9 bases and J gave up 4 bases, with 12 bases separating them. The CDR3 loop spans 12 amino acids. Looked up from germline, CDR1 is MDHEN and CDR2 is SYDVKM. The CDR3 spells CARTVSPETQYF. The CDR3 bases are TGTGCCAGGACAGTTAGTCCAGAGACCCAGTACTTC.

This clone was recorded once. This rearrangement joins TRBV25-1 to TRBJ2-1; possible D gene TRBD2, 6 bases. CDR3 size: 14 residues. The germline gives CDR1 MGHDK, CDR2 SYGVNS. V was pared by 6 bases and J by 0 bases, with 9 bases between. CDR3 region: CASSRSGSYNEQFF. The CDR3 region has the DNA TGTGCCAGCAGCCGTAGCGGCTCCTACAATGAGCAGTTCTTC.

This chain connects TRBV30 to TRBJ2-2; D is unclear. Between the trimmed V and J ends, which lost 4 bases and 1 base, there was a span of 7 bases. The CDR3 length is 13 residues. In germline, CDR1 is GTSNPN, CDR2 SVGIG (reference sequence). CDR3 residues: CAWKQRNTGELFF. The CDR3 nucleotides read TGTGCCTGGAAACAGAGGAACACCGGGGAGCTGTTTTTT. Together with reference TRBV30 and TRBJ2-2, the CDR3 gives the full variable domain: SQTIHQWPATLVQPVGSPLSLECTVEGTSNPNLYWYRQAAGRGLQLLFYSVGIGQISSEVPQNLSASRPQDRQFILSSKKLLLSDSGFYLCAWKQRNTGELFFGEGSRLTVL.

The CDR3 loop is CASSVDREGYGYTF. In nucleotides, the CDR3 is TGTGCCAGCAGTGTGGACAGGGAGGGGTACGGCTACACCTTC. The rearrangement joins TRBV27 to TRBJ1-2; 8 positions match TRBD1. V dropped 5 bases and J dropped 8; count of bases not matched to a gene: 10. Germline CDR1 reads MNHEY; CDR2 reads SMNVEV (reference sequence). This CDR3 has 14 residues.

The rearrangement joins TRBV28 to TRBJ1-1, with unresolved D. Germline V lookup: CDR1 MDHEN, CDR2 SYDVKM. V was trimmed by 3 bases and J by 0 bases, leaving 5 bases between them. This CDR3 spans 13 amino acids. The CDR3 sequence is CASSLRVNTEAFF. In nucleotides, the CDR3 is TGTGCCAGCAGTTTGAGGGTGAACACTGAAGCTTTCTTT.

This chain uses TRBV29-1 with TRBJ1-4; 7 nucleotides align to TRBD1. This CDR3 is built from 16 residues. Per the germline V gene, CDR1 is SQVTM and CDR2 is ANQGSEA. J lost 3 bases, V lost 5 bases, and 12 bases had no gene match. CDR3 sequence reads: CSVILTGWRANEKLFF. The CDR3 DNA reads as TGCAGCGTTATATTGACAGGGTGGCGAGCTAATGAAAAACTGTTTTTT.

This clone was picked up one time. The chain uses TRBV28 and TRBJ2-7, with 8 nucleotides matching TRBD2. CDR3 length: 15 residues. V shed 6 bases, J shed 6 bases, and the junction held 13 bases outside the gene matches. CDR1 and CDR2 (germline): MDHEN, SYDVKM. CDR3 in amino acids: CASSWFGAGESEQYF. The CDR3 coding sequence is TGTGCCAGCAGCTGGTTCGGAGCGGGAGAGAGCGAGCAGTACTTC.

The J gene is TRBJ1-3, the V gene TRBV6-5; D not certain. Germline V gene lookup returns CDR1 MNHEY and CDR2 SVGAGI. Trimming took off 6 bases at V and 0 bases at J, with 9 bases between the two ends. The CDR3 runs 14 residues. The CDR3 coding sequence is TGTGCCAGCAGCCGCGAGGTCTCTGGAAACACCATATATTTT. This codes for CASSREVSGNTIYF.

V and J are TRBV5-1 and TRBJ2-2, with a tentative D call TRBD1 (6 bases). V was pared by 2 bases and J by 4 bases, with 18 bases between. Germline V gives CDR1 SGHRS, CDR2 YFSETQ. The CDR3 runs 17 residues. CDR3 sequence: CASSLSGQTPGTGELFF. CDR3 in DNA: TGCGCCAGCAGCTTAAGTGGACAGACCCCGGGCACCGGGGAGCTGTTTTTT.

This chain uses TRBV7-2 with TRBJ2-1, with 11 bases matching TRBD2. Germline CDR1 SGHTA, CDR2 FQGNSA. The CDR3 has 16 residues. The V and J ends lost 5 bases and 5 bases, in that order; junction bases with no gene match: 8. CDR3 sequence (DNA): TGTGCCAGCAGCGGTACTAGCGGGAGATTCGACAATGAGCAGTTCTTC. Its protein is CASSGTSGRFDNEQFF.

V is TRBV11-2 and J is TRBJ2-5, with a tentative D call TRBD2 (7 bases). Trimming shortened V by 5 bases and J by 4 bases, and 20 bases separated the two germline ends. CDR3 length: 16 amino acids. Germline loops: CDR1 SGHAT, CDR2 FQNNGV. CDR3 loop: CASSPLGRGKGETQYF. The DNA for the CDR3 is TGTGCCAGCAGCCCCTTGGGGAGGGGGAAGGGAGAGACCCAGTACTTC.